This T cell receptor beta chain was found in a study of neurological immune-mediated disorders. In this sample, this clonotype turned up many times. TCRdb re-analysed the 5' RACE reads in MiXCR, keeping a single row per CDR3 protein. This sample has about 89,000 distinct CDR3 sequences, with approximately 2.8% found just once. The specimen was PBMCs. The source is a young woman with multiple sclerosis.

The CDR3 here is CASSVVVGTPGALPETQYF. CDR3 DNA sequence: TGTGCCAGCAGCGTAGTAGTAGGGACCCCGGGAGCCCTCCCCGAGACCCAGTACTTC. V usage is TRBV9 and J usage is TRBJ2-5; D perhaps matches TRBD2 (6 bases). Per germline, CDR1 SGDLS and CDR2 YYNGEE. The CDR3 sequence is 19 residues long. Trimming removed 0 bases at V and 5 bases at J, with 26 bases between.